The clone carrying this T cell receptor beta chain has a handful of counts. As yet, its antigen is unknown. The data are from a study of blood T cells in healthy people across ages. General study findings and limits: In older individuals, TCR beta diversity per million T cells was lower, falling roughly linearly with age. Because sorting was not performed, PBMCs prevented conclusive naive versus antigen-experienced comparison. Higher naive T cell percentage went strongly together with higher TCR beta diversity.

V shed 7 bases, J shed 2 bases, and the junction held 7 bases outside the gene matches. Germline lookup yields CDR1 MNHEY and CDR2 SMNVEV (reference sequence). The CDR3 has 15 amino acids. For the second PCR, which ran for 7 to 11 cycles, a sample-barcoded 5' primer and a J-beta primer mix were used. TCRdb fed the 5' RACE reads into MiXCR, producing one record per CDR3 protein. Of approximately 940,000 distinct CDR3 sequences listed, approximately 49% are singletons. Researchers isolated at least 6.5 million PBMCs per sample. The TCR comes from a man aged 25-40 years in good health. Sequencing was carried out using blood. The genes are TRBV27 and TRBJ2-1; 8 nucleotides align to TRBD2. CDR3 bases: TGTGCCAGCAACCTGGGGCGGGAGGCCTACAATGAGCAGTTCTTC. Its translation is CASNLGREAYNEQFF.